The subject of this entry is one TCR beta chain. Antigen specificity is unknown. The CDR3 totals 15 residues. Germline assignment: CDR1 SQVTM and CDR2 ANQGSEA. V was pared by 4 bases and J by 4 bases, with 19 bases between. TCRdb analysed the 5' RACE reads with MiXCR anew, one entry per CDR3 protein. This table has some 1,700,000 distinct CDR3 sequences, under 35% appearing once. These data come from a study of identical twins. Overall study findings and caveats: Insertions were fewer in abundant cord blood beta clonotypes, whereas memory repertoires showed none of this pattern.

The specimen was cord blood. The chain has TRBV29-1 and TRBJ1-2; D may be TRBD1 (5 bases). This receptor was identified in a newborn girl in good health. The CDR3 coding sequence is TGCAGCGTTGGTTTCGGGGCAGGGACCCTCTATGGCTACACCTTC. Translation gives CSVGFGAGTLYGYTF.